One sample yielded the 20 T cell receptor beta chains listed below, sequenced in a study of vaccination and CD4 T cells after COVID-19 (dated by TCRdb to 2022 to 2024). These receptors' targets are unknown. The treatment or condition label here, explained by the study, means: roughly 10-day PBMC culture with coronavirus spike peptide pools or control peptides (ViraFEST assay). To prepare the library, PCR was applied. The reads were generated on an Illumina iSeq 100. DNA from cultured CD4+ T cells underwent TCR sequencing with the Oncomine TCR Beta short-read assay at the Johns Hopkins FTIC core. The public reads were reanalyzed by TCRdb: fastp trimming at Q25, MiXCR alignment, in-frame beta chains only. Duplicate CDR3 protein sequences are folded into a single record with the most common DNA and genes. In this sample the table shows over 8,000 distinct CDR3 sequences, over 55% of which occur a single time. Over 20% of the sample is held by the ten biggest clonotypes.

Sample: CD4+ T cells from blood, cultured in vitro. These receptor sequences come from a human donor who had recovered from COVID-19.

The rearrangement links TRBV2 to TRBJ1-5, with D hard to call. The CDR3 is 14 residues long. Trimming left V 3 bases short and J 2 bases short, with 8 bases between. Germline values: CDR1 SNHLY, CDR2 FYNNEI. The CDR3 loop is CASSDSYGNQPQHF. DNA of the CDR3: TGTGCCAGCAGTGACTCGTATGGCAATCAGCCCCAGCATTTT.

The chain recombines TRBV7-2 with TRBJ2-1; possibly TRBD1 or TRBD2 for D (5 bases each). Germline CDR1 SGHTA, CDR2 FQGNSA. The CDR3 spans 14 residues. The germline V and J ends were trimmed by 3 bases and 12 bases, with 18 bases remaining between them. In DNA, the CDR3 is TGTGCCAGCAGCTTCCGGTCCAATGAGGGACGGCAGTTCTTC. Protein sequence: CASSFRSNEGRQFF.

The chain links TRBV7-2 to TRBJ1-4; D not resolved. Germline V gives CDR1 SGHTA, CDR2 FQGNSA. The V gene lost 1 base and the J gene lost 7 bases, with 13 bases spanning the gap. The CDR3 consists of 15 residues. The CDR3 is CASSLGPQVGEKLFF. In DNA form, the CDR3 reads TGTGCCAGCAGCTTAGGACCTCAGGTCGGTGAAAAACTGTTTTTT.

This chain links TRBV18 with TRBJ2-7; D tentatively fits TRBD1 or TRBD2 (6 bases each). Germline lookup yields CDR1 KGHSH and CDR2 LQKENI. The CDR3 has 14 amino acids. With 3 bases removed from V and 1 base from J, the gap between germline ends came to 10 bases. The CDR3 protein is CASSPWGASYEQYF. In DNA, the CDR3 is TGTGCCAGCTCACCGTGGGGGGCATCCTACGAGCAGTACTTC.

V and J are TRBV20-1 and TRBJ2-3, with D maybe TRBD2 (5 bases). V lost 6 bases, J lost 0 bases, and 13 bases lay in between. The CDR3 is 14 residues long. In germline, CDR1 is DFQATT, CDR2 SNEGSKA (reference sequence). Written as DNA, the CDR3 is TGCAGTGCCATGGTAGCGACTAGCACAGATACGCAGTATTTT. Its protein is CSAMVATSTDTQYF.

The chain joins TRBV4-1 to TRBJ2-3, with D unclear. From germline, CDR1 is MGHRA and CDR2 YSYEKL. The V end was cut by 2 bases, the J end by 6 bases, with 6 bases between. The CDR3 extends over 12 amino acids. This chain's CDR3 is CASSQTRDTQYF. In DNA, the CDR3 is TGCGCCAGCAGCCAAACCCGGGATACGCAGTATTTT.

This chain connects TRBV27 to TRBJ1-1; D is unresolved. Trimming removed 3 bases from V and 2 bases from J, with 10 bases in between. This CDR3 region has 14 residues. CDR1 and CDR2 from the germline V gene are MNHEY and SMNVEV (reference sequence). The CDR3 here is CASSFTSFNTEAFF. The CDR3 DNA reads TGTGCCAGCAGTTTCACTAGCTTTAACACTGAAGCTTTCTTT.

With respect to this clonotype: This likely comes from a read error, as the CDR3 has no conserved phenylalanine or tryptophan at its end. V gene TRBV20-1 combines with J gene TRBJ2-5; D might be TRBD1 (6 bases). Per the germline V gene, CDR1 is DFQATT and CDR2 is SNEGSKA (reference sequence). CDR3 size: 15 residues. Trimming cost V 0 bases and J 0 bases, with 11 bases left between them. CDR3 protein: CSARDVTGDQETQYY. The CDR3 coding sequence is TGCAGTGCTAGAGATGTGACAGGAGACCAAGAGACCCAGTACTAC.

The V call is TRBV19, the J call TRBJ2-7; possibly TRBD1 for D (5 bases). The CDR3 is 14 residues long. The V and J ends lost 4 bases and 3 bases respectively, with 13 bases between them. Germline V gene data show CDR1 as LNHDA and CDR2 as SQIVND (reference sequence). CDR3 residues: CASSKGRVVYEQYF. DNA for the CDR3: TGTGCCAGTAGTAAGGGCAGGGTAGTCTACGAGCAGTACTTC.

This clonotype has a handful of counts. V is TRBV7-8 and J is TRBJ1-5; TRBD1 aligns across 9 bases. Germline V CDR1 and CDR2: SGHVS, FQNEAQ. The CDR3 spans 16 residues. Germline trimming cut 4 bases from V and 4 bases from J; bases unmatched to any gene: 8. The CDR3 region has the DNA TGTGCCAGCAGCTCATCGGACAGGGGCCATAATCAGCCCCAGCATTTT. Translating gives CASSSSDRGHNQPQHF.

The chain joins TRBV6-1 to TRBJ1-1; D perhaps matches TRBD1 (6 bases). CDR3 length: 13 amino acids. The germline V gene has CDR1 MNHNS and CDR2 SASEGT. Trimming took off 5 bases at V and 4 bases at J, with 11 bases between the two ends. The DNA of the CDR3 is TGTGCCAGCAGTACAGGGCCTGTCACTGAAGCTTTCTTT. Protein sequence: CASSTGPVTEAFF.

The CDR3 sequence is CASTPTTGFQPQHF. The CDR3 nucleotides are TGTGCCAGCACCCCTACGACAGGGTTCCAACCCCAGCATTTT. The chain recombines TRBV27 with TRBJ1-5; TRBD1 agrees at 7 bases. CDR1 and CDR2 (germline): MNHEY, SMNVEV (reference sequence). The V and J ends lost 7 bases and 10 bases, in that order; junction bases with no gene match: 13. CDR3 length equals 14 residues.

The rearrangement links TRBV20-1 to TRBJ2-5, with a weak D call TRBD2 (5 bases). The length of the CDR3 is 13 residues. The V and J ends lost 0 bases and 5 bases respectively, with 10 bases between them. Germline V gene data show CDR1 as DFQATT and CDR2 as SNEGSKA (reference sequence). In DNA, the CDR3 is TGCAGTGCTAGAGATCGAACGGGGGAGACCCAGTACTTC. This codes for CSARDRTGETQYF.

V is TRBV4-2 and J is TRBJ2-2; maybe TRBD1 (6 bases). Trimming stripped 0 bases from V and 3 bases from J, with 14 bases between. The germline gives CDR1 LGHNA, CDR2 YNFKEQ. This CDR3 region has 17 residues. The CDR3 nucleotides are TGTGCCAGCAGCCAAGATGCAGGACAGTTACACACCGGGGAGCTGTTTTTT. It translates to CASSQDAGQLHTGELFF.

This rearrangement joins TRBV27 to TRBJ2-7; D unresolved. The CDR3 length is 12 residues. V was pared by 3 bases and J by 6 bases, with 9 bases between. Germline V CDR1 and CDR2: MNHEY, SMNVEV (reference sequence). CDR3 nucleotides: TGTGCCAGCAGTTTCTTGGAGCGCGAGCAGTACTTC. Its protein product is CASSFLEREQYF.

This chain links TRBV15 with TRBJ2-5, with TRBD1 identical over 8 bases. The germline gives CDR1 LNHNV, CDR2 YYDKDF (reference sequence). CDR3 length: 13 amino acids. V gave up 3 bases and J gave up 5 bases; unmatched junction bases: 2. CDR3 in DNA: TGTGCCACCAGCAGGGACAGGGACGAGACCCAGTACTTC. Its translation: CATSRDRDETQYF.

This clonotype showed up just once. CDR3 sequence: CASSLFLHQPQHF. The CDR3 DNA is TGTGCCAGCAGCTTGTTCCTTCATCAGCCCCAGCATTTT. This chain connects TRBV5-8 to TRBJ1-5; D remains ambiguous. Per the germline V gene, CDR1 is SGHTS and CDR2 is YDEGEE. This CDR3 spans 13 amino acids. The V end lost 1 base, the J end lost 5 bases, and 7 bases lay between the germline ends.

This clonotype was recorded once. The rearrangement uses TRBV24-1 and TRBJ2-7, with D maybe TRBD2 (6 bases). Trimming left V 7 bases short and J 7 bases short, with 13 bases between. This CDR3 spans 12 amino acids. Germline V CDR1 and CDR2: KGHDR, SFDVKD. In DNA form, the CDR3 reads TGTGCCACCAGGGAGGGAAGTGGAGAGCAGTACTTC. It is translated as CATREGSGEQYF.

V usage is TRBV24-1 and J usage is TRBJ2-5; the match to TRBD2 covers 8 bases. The length of the CDR3 is 18 residues. The V and J ends lost 3 bases and 5 bases, in that order; junction bases with no gene match: 16. CDR1 is KGHDR, CDR2 SFDVKD, per germline. CDR3 region: CATSDTTRGSGIGETQYF. The CDR3 nucleotides are TGTGCCACCAGTGATACTACTCGGGGTAGCGGGATAGGTGAGACCCAGTACTTC.

This clonotype ranks as large. This chain joins TRBV7-6 and TRBJ2-7, with D tentatively TRBD2 (7 bases). CDR1 is SGHVS and CDR2 is FNYEAQ in the germline V gene. V dropped 1 base and J dropped 4 bases, with 11 bases sitting between them. The CDR3 has 14 amino acids. As DNA, the CDR3 is TGTGCCAGCAGCTTAGGCAGGGGAGGGTACGAGCAGTACTTC. Amino acid sequence: CASSLGRGGYEQYF. The variable domain in full, completed from reference TRBV7-6 and TRBJ2-7, reads GAGVSQSPRYKVTKRGQDVALRCDPISGHVSLYWYRQALGQGPEFLTYFNYEAQQDKSGLPNDRFSAERPEGSISTLTIQRTEQRDSAMYRCASSLGRGGYEQYFGPGTRLTVT.